The following is a T cell receptor beta chain sequence with its context. Its antigen is unidentified. CDR3 length equals 14 residues. Deletions cut 0 bases from V and 4 bases from J, with 10 bases between. Germline V gene sequence: CDR1 SEHNR, CDR2 FQNEAQ (reference sequence). This entry belongs to a study of CD8+CD57+ T cells in acquired aplastic anemia. Study context: The mean DNA yield obtained from sorted CD4+ and CD8+ cells came to 3 to 4 ug. Study findings and constraints: Patients and healthy controls showed no significant CD8+ Simpson's diversity difference. Between patients and controls, some 31 CD8+ CDR3 sequences were found in common.

The template used for profiling TCR beta VDJ and CDR3 was genomic DNA. TCRdb re-called the reads through MiXCR, storing one row per CDR3 protein. The sample consists of about 270,000 distinct CDR3 sequences, 55% to 65% of them appearing once. The sequenced sample consisted of sorted CD4+, CD8+, or CD8+CD57+ T cells (not recorded which) from PBMCs. The rearrangement joins TRBV7-9 to TRBJ2-7; weak D call: TRBD2 (5 bases). The TCR was taken from a human donor with severe aplastic anemia or a healthy control (not recorded which). The CDR3 here is CASSLAYGNYEQYF. As DNA, the CDR3 is TGTGCCAGCAGCTTAGCGTACGGGAATTACGAGCAGTACTTC. The whole variable domain, filled in from reference TRBV7-9 and TRBJ2-7, reads DTGVSQNPRHKITKRGQNVTFRCDPISEHNRLYWYRQTLGQGPEFLTYFQNEAQLEKSRLLSDRFSAERPKGSFSTLEIQRTEQGDSAMYLCASSLAYGNYEQYFGPGTRLTVT.